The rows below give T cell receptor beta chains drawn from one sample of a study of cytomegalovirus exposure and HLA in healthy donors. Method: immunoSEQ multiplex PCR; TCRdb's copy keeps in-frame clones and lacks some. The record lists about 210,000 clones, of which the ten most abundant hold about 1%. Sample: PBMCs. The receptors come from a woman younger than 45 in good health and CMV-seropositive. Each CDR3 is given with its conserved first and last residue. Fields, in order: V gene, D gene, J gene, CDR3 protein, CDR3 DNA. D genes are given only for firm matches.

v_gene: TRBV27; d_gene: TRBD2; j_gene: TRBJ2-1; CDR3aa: CASSLSGLAGNEQFF; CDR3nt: TGTGCCAGCAGTTTATCGGGCCTAGCGGGGAATGAGCAGTTCTTC
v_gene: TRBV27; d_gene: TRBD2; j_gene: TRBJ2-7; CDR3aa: CASSSSGNSYEQYF; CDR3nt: TGTGCCAGCAGTTCTAGCGGAAACTCCTACGAGCAGTACTTC
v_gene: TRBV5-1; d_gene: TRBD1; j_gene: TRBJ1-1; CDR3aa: CASSLTLTGGGKGTEAFF; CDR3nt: TGCGCCAGCAGCTTGACCTTGACAGGGGGGGGCAAGGGGACTGAAGCTTTCTTT
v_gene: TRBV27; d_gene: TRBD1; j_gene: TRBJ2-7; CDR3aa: CASLGTGSSYEQYF; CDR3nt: TGTGCCAGCCTGGGGACAGGCAGCTCCTACGAGCAGTACTTC
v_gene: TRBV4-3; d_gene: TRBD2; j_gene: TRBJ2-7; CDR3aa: CASSQDWLAGVYEQYF; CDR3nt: TGCGCCAGCAGCCAAGATTGGCTAGCGGGAGTCTACGAGCAGTACTTC
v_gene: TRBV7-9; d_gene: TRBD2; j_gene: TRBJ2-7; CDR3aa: CASSVGTGTSGSYEQYF; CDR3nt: TGTGCCAGCAGCGTAGGAACTGGGACTAGCGGCTCCTACGAGCAGTACTTC
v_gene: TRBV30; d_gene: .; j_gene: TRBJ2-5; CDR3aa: CAWRHFHRETQYF; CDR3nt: TGTGCCTGGAGGCACTTCCACCGGGAGACCCAGTACTTC
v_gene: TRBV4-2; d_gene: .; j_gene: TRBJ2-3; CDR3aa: CASSQDYRGDTQYF; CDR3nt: TGTGCCAGCAGCCAAGACTACCGGGGGGATACGCAGTATTTT
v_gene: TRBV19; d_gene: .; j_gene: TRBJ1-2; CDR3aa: CASSREEGYGYTF; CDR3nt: TGTGCCAGTAGTCGGGAGGAGGGCTATGGCTACACCTTC
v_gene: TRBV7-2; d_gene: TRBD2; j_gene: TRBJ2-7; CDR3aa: CASSLVGGRSYEQYF; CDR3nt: TGTGCCAGCAGCTTAGTCGGCGGGAGATCTTACGAGCAGTACTTC
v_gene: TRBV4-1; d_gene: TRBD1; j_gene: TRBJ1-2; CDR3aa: CASSQEPGTVGYTF; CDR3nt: TGCGCCAGCAGCCAAGAGCCCGGGACAGTTGGCTACACCTTC
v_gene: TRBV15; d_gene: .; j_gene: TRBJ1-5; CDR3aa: CATSRVPGSGQPQHF; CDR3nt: TGTGCCACCAGCAGGGTACCAGGGTCTGGTCAGCCCCAGCATTTT
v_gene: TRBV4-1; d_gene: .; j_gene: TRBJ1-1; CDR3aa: CASSHPGQLNTEAFF; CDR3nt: TGCGCCAGCAGCCATCCCGGACAGCTGAACACTGAAGCTTTCTTT
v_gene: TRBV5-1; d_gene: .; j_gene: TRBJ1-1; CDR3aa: CASSLEGGGPEAFF; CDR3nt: TGCGCCAGCAGCTTGGAAGGGGGGGGCCCTGAAGCTTTCTTT
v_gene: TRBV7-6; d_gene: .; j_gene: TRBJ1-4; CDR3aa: CASSPGPGHTGSNEKLFF; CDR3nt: TGTGCCAGCAGCCCGGGCCCGGGACACACAGGGTCAAATGAAAAACTGTTTTTT
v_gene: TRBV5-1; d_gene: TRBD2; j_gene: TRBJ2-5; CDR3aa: CASGTHTSSGGAGETQYF; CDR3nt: TGCGCCAGCGGAACCCACACTTCTAGCGGGGGGGCCGGAGAGACCCAGTACTTC
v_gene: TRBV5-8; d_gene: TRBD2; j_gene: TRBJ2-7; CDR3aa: CASSRYSGEISYEQYF; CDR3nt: TGTGCCAGCAGCCGTTATAGCGGGGAAATCTCCTACGAGCAGTACTTC
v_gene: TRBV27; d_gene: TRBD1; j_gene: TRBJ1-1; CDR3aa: CASKLTDRDEAFF; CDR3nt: TGTGCCAGTAAACTAACCGACAGGGATGAAGCTTTCTTT
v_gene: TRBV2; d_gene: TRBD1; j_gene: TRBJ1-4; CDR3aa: CASDRGREKLFF; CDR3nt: TGTGCCAGTGACAGGGGGAGAGAAAAACTGTTTTTT
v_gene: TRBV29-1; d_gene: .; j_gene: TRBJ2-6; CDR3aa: CSVGLSGANVLTF; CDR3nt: TGCAGCGTCGGACTCTCTGGGGCCAACGTCCTGACTTTC
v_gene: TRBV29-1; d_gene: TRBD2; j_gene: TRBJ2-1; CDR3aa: CSVYPVAGRNNEQFF; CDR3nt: TGCAGCGTGTATCCCGTAGCGGGGAGGAACAATGAGCAGTTCTTC
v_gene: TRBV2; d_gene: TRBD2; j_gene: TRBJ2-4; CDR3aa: CASSYTSGGGNIQYF; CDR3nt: TGTGCCAGCAGTTATACTAGCGGGGGAGGAAACATTCAGTACTTC
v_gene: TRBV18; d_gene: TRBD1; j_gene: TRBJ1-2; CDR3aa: CASSPPDRVYGYTF; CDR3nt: TGTGCCAGCTCACCACCAGACAGGGTATATGGCTACACCTTC
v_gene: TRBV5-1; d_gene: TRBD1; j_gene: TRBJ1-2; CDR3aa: CASSLGQGNGYTF; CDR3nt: TGCGCCAGCAGCTTGGGACAGGGGAATGGCTACACCTTC
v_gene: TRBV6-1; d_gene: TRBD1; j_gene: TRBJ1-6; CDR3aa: CASSEAPRTGNNSPLHF; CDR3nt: TGTGCCAGCAGTGAAGCTCCGCGGACAGGGAATAATTCACCCCTCCACTTT
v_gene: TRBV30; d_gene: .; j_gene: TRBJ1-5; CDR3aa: CAWGPHSNQPQHF; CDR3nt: TGTGCCTGGGGGCCCCACAGCAATCAGCCCCAGCATTTT
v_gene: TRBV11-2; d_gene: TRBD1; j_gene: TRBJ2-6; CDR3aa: CASSGGDRDSGANVLTF; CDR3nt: TGTGCCAGCAGCGGCGGGGACAGGGACTCTGGGGCCAACGTCCTGACTTTC
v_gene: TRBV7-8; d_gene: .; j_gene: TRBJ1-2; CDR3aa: CASSFSASYGYTF; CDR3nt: TGTGCCAGCAGCTTCTCAGCGAGCTATGGCTACACCTTC
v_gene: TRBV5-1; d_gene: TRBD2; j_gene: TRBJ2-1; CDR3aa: CASSLPGGNEQFF; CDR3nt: TGCGCCAGCAGCTTGCCCGGGGGGAATGAGCAGTTCTTC
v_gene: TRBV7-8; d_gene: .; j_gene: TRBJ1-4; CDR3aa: CASSFQGQPIEKLFF; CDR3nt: TGTGCCAGCAGCTTTCAAGGACAGCCTATTGAAAAACTGTTTTTT
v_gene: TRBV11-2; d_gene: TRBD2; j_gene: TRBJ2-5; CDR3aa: CASSSIFGTSGGAGETQYF; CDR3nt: TGTGCCAGCAGCTCCATATTTGGGACTAGCGGGGGGGCTGGCGAGACCCAGTACTTC
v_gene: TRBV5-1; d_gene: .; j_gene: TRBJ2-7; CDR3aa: CASSPTGLEQYF; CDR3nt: TGCGCCAGCAGTCCAACAGGGCTCGAGCAGTACTTC
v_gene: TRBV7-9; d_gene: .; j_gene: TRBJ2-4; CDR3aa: CASSLSRLNIQYF; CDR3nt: TGTGCCAGCAGCCTTAGCAGATTAAACATTCAGTACTTC
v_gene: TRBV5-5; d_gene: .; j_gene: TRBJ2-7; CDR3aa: CASSYEVHRAYEQYF; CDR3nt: TGTGCCAGCAGCTACGAGGTTCACAGGGCCTACGAGCAGTACTTC
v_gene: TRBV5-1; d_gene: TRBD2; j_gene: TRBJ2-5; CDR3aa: CASSLGLAGAKRETQYF; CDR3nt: TGCGCCAGCAGCTTAGGACTAGCGGGGGCGAAGAGGGAGACCCAGTACTTC
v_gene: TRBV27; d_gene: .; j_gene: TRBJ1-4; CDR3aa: CASSLRNEKLFF; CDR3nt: TGTGCCAGCAGTTTACGTAATGAAAAACTGTTTTTT
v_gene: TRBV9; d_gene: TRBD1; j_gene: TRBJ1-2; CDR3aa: CASSVGGQLNYGYTF; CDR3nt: TGTGCCAGCAGCGTAGGGGGACAGCTTAACTATGGCTACACCTTC
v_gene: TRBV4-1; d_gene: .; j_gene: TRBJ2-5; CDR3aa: CASSPDQETQYF; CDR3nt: TGCGCCAGCAGCCCCGACCAAGAGACCCAGTACTTC
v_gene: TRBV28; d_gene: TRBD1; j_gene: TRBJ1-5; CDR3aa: CASSLDRENQPQHF; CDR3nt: TGTGCCAGCAGCCTAGACAGGGAGAATCAGCCCCAGCATTTT
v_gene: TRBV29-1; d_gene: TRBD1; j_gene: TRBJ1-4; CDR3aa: CSVRTGLEKLFF; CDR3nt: TGCAGCGTGCGGACAGGGCTGGAAAAACTGTTTTTT
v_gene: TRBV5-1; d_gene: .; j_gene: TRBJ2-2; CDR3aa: CASSWAKQYANTGELFF; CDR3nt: TGCGCCAGCAGTTGGGCCAAACAGTACGCGAACACCGGGGAGCTGTTTTTT
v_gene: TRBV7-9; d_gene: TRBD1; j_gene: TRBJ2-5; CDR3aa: CASSYGTEETQYF; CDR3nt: TGTGCCAGCAGCTACGGGACAGAAGAGACCCAGTACTTC
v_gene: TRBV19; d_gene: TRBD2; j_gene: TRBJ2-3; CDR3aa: CASSARTSGDTQYF; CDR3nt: TGTGCCAGTAGTGCAAGGACTAGCGGAGATACGCAGTATTTT
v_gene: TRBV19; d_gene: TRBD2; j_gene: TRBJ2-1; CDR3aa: CASSIELAGEIYNEQFF; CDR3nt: TGTGCCAGTAGTATCGAGCTAGCGGGAGAAATCTACAATGAGCAGTTCTTC
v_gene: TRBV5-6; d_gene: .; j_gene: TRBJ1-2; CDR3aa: CASSPGGPRDYGYTF; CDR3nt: TGTGCCAGCAGCCCTGGAGGCCCAAGGGACTATGGCTACACCTTC